These 27 T cell receptor beta chains share one sample of origin, sequenced in a study of T cell changes during pregnancy in multiple sclerosis. Measured with immunoSEQ multiplex PCR; TCRdb has only the in-frame clones, and not every one. Among 35,000 to 55,000 clones listed, 85% to 95% were seen once. Sequencing was performed on peripheral blood. The receptors shown here come from a female donor with multiple sclerosis, enrolled in a pregnancy study.

This chain uses TRBV29-1 with TRBJ1-1; 7 nucleotides agree with TRBD1. V trimming: 6 bases; J trimming: 10 bases; junction bases outside the gene matches: 8. Germline lookup yields CDR1 SQVTM and CDR2 ANQGSEA. This CDR3 region has 11 residues. CDR3 protein: CSVGQVSGAFF. The CDR3 nucleotides read TGCAGCGTAGGACAGGTTAGTGGAGCTTTCTTT.

The CDR3 coding sequence is TGTGCCAGCAGGGACAGGGAAGAGACCCAGTACTTC. This translates into CASRDREETQYF. The V and J genes are TRBV6-5 and TRBJ2-5; 8 bases are a match to TRBD1. This CDR3 spans 12 amino acids. The germline V gene has CDR1 MNHEY and CDR2 SVGAGI. J was trimmed by 3 bases and V by 6 bases; bases with no gene match: 0.

This clone was seen just once. The chain uses TRBV30 and TRBJ2-3; D is possibly TRBD1 (6 bases). This CDR3 region has 14 residues. The V and J ends lost 3 bases and 4 bases respectively, with 14 bases between them. Per germline, CDR1 GTSNPN and CDR2 SVGIG (reference sequence). The CDR3 reads CAWRGAGSADTQYF. CDR3 in DNA: TGTGCCTGGAGGGGGGCGGGTTCGGCAGATACGCAGTATTTT.

This clone was detected a few times. This chain uses TRBV7-2 with TRBJ1-5, with D uncertain. Per germline, CDR1 SGHTA and CDR2 FQGNSA. V lost 5 bases, J lost 0 bases, and 5 bases lay in between. CDR3 length: 13 amino acids. In DNA form, the CDR3 reads TGTGCCAGCAGCATAAATAGCAATCAGCCCCAGCATTTT. Translated, it gives CASSINSNQPQHF. Variable domain in full (rest from reference TRBV7-2 and TRBJ1-5): GAGVSQSPSNKVTEKGKDVELRCDPISGHTALYWYRQSLGQGLEFLIYFQGNSAPDKSGLPSDRFSAERTGGSVSTLTIQRTQQEDSAVYLCASSINSNQPQHFGDGTRLSIL.

This clone came up once. This chain joins TRBV7-2 and TRBJ2-7; D remains unclear. Germline loops: CDR1 SGHTA, CDR2 FQGNSA. CDR3 length equals 11 residues. With 3 bases removed from V and 5 bases from J, the gap between germline ends came to 5 bases. The CDR3 DNA sequence: TGTGCCAGCAGCTTTAGAAACGAGCAGTACTTC. Its translation is CASSFRNEQYF.

The CDR3 nucleotides are TGTGCCAGCAGTGTTTCGGGGGAAGGAGCTGAAGCTTTCTTT. Its protein is CASSVSGEGAEAFF. The chain employs TRBV2 and TRBJ1-1, with D perhaps TRBD1 (5 bases). The CDR3 is made up of 14 amino acids. The ends were cut back, 4 bases at V and 6 bases at J, with 15 bases in the middle. Germline lookup yields CDR1 SNHLY and CDR2 FYNNEI. Looking up the rest from reference TRBV2 and TRBJ1-1 gives the full variable domain: EPEVTQTPSHQVTQMGQEVILRCVPISNHLYFYWYRQILGQKVEFLVSFYNNEISEKSEIFDDQFSVERPDGSNFTLKIRSTKLEDSAMYFCASSVSGEGAEAFFGQGTRLTVV.

Worth noting for this clone: Relative to the germline gene, one junction end is altered; a read error may explain this. The chain links TRBV7-7 to TRBJ2-5, with 9 positions matching TRBD2. The CDR3 has 15 amino acids. CDR1 is SSHAT, CDR2 FNYEAQ, per germline (reference sequence). CDR3 region: CASSLASGTQETQYF. In nucleotides, the CDR3 is TGTGCTAGCAGCTTAGCTAGCGGGACTCAAGAGACCCAGTACTTC. Drawing the rest from reference TRBV7-7 and TRBJ2-5, the complete variable domain is GAGVSQSPRYKVTKRGQDVTLRCDPISSHATLYWYQQALGQGPEFLTYFNYEAQPDKSGLPSDRFSAERPEGSISTLTIQRTEQRDSAMYRCASSLASGTQETQYFGPGTRLLVL.

This CDR3 is CASSAYEAETQYF. Written as DNA, the CDR3 is TGCGCCAGCAGCGCCTACGAAGCGGAGACCCAGTACTTC. The chain is built from TRBV5-1 and TRBJ2-5; D not resolved. The CDR3 has 13 residues. Germline CDR1 SGHRS, CDR2 YFSETQ. Trimming left V 4 bases short and J 5 bases short, with 12 bases between.

The chain recombines TRBV1 with TRBJ1-2. TRBV1 is reported as a pseudogene. The CDR3 is made up of 16 amino acids. The CDR3 sequence is CTRRIPGRGPHYGYTF. CDR3 nucleotides: TGCACCAGACGAATACCGGGGAGGGGGCCGCACTATGGCTACACCTTC.

The rearrangement joins TRBV7-9 to TRBJ1-1; D ambiguous. The ends were cut back, 4 bases at V and 5 bases at J, with 11 bases in the middle. CDR1 SEHNR and CDR2 FQNEAQ come from the germline V gene (reference sequence). The CDR3 loop spans 13 amino acids. DNA for the CDR3: TGTGCCAGCAGCTACGAAAGGGAGACTGAAGCTTTCTTT. Its translation is CASSYERETEAFF. Together with reference TRBV7-9 and TRBJ1-1, the CDR3 gives the full variable domain: DTGVSQNPRHKITKRGQNVTFRCDPISEHNRLYWYRQTLGQGPEFLTYFQNEAQLEKSRLLSDRFSAERPKGSFSTLEIQRTEQGDSAMYLCASSYERETEAFFGQGTRLTVV.

The rearrangement uses TRBV28 and TRBJ2-1; unclear D gene. The CDR3 covers 11 residues. V lost 6 bases to trimming and J lost 8 bases, with 8 bases between them. Germline V gene sequence: CDR1 MDHEN, CDR2 SYDVKM. The CDR3 DNA follows: TGTGCCAGCAGCCTTCCCCATGAGCAGTTCTTC. It translates to CASSLPHEQFF.

V gene TRBV5-1 combines with J gene TRBJ2-7, with D hard to call. CDR1 and CDR2 from the germline V gene are SGHRS and YFSETQ. This CDR3 region has 15 residues. V was clipped by 4 bases and J by 1 base, with 15 bases between them. CDR3 loop: CASSMGSTGSYEQYF. The CDR3 DNA is TGCGCCAGCAGCATGGGGTCGACGGGTTCCTACGAGCAGTACTTC.

The chain is built from TRBV11-1 and TRBJ2-1; D unresolved. Germline loops: CDR1 SGHAT, CDR2 FQDESV (reference sequence). V was clipped by 3 bases and J by 8 bases, with 5 bases between them. The CDR3 is 11 residues long. The CDR3 is CASSFEYEQFF. In nucleotides, the CDR3 is TGTGCCAGCAGCTTCGAGTATGAGCAGTTCTTC.

The V call is TRBV2, the J call TRBJ2-1, with 7 bases fitting TRBD1. Germline V gene data show CDR1 as SNHLY and CDR2 as FYNNEI. With V trimmed by 5 bases and J by 4 bases, 11 bases remained unmatched. This CDR3 is built from 16 residues. The CDR3 protein is CASSPVEGAVYNEQFF. DNA for the CDR3: TGTGCCAGCAGTCCAGTCGAGGGGGCAGTTTACAATGAGCAGTTCTTC.

V is TRBV27 and J is TRBJ2-7; no clear D. V was pared by 1 base and J by 0 bases, with 7 bases between. Per germline, CDR1 MNHEY and CDR2 SMNVEV (reference sequence). CDR3 length equals 14 residues. In DNA form, the CDR3 reads TGTGCCAGCAGTTTATATCGCCGCTCCTACGAGCAGTACTTC. Translating gives CASSLYRRSYEQYF.

This chain links TRBV6-5 with TRBJ1-1, with 8 nucleotides matching TRBD1. Germline V gene lookup returns CDR1 MNHEY and CDR2 SVGAGI. The CDR3 sequence is 14 residues long. Trimming cost V 6 bases and J 1 base; bases outside gene matches: 4. CDR3 bases: TGTGCCAGCAGAAGACAGGGGACGAACACTGAAGCTTTCTTT. Amino acid sequence: CASRRQGTNTEAFF.

V is TRBV15 and J is TRBJ1-1; 7 nucleotides line up with TRBD1. Germline V gene data show CDR1 as LNHNV and CDR2 as YYDKDF (reference sequence). The CDR3 length is 14 residues. V dropped 6 bases and J dropped 7; count of bases not matched to a gene: 11. CDR3 region: CATRLGGAENEAFF. The CDR3 nucleotides are TGTGCCACCAGATTAGGGGGCGCCGAAAATGAAGCTTTCTTT.

This clone came up a few times. V usage is TRBV27 and J usage is TRBJ2-7, with TRBD2 as a possible D gene (5 bases). CDR1 is MNHEY, CDR2 SMNVEV, per germline (reference sequence). The CDR3 extends over 12 amino acids. Trimming took off 9 bases at V and 6 bases at J, with 15 bases between the two ends. The CDR3: CASTDPGSEQYF. In DNA, the CDR3 is TGTGCCAGTACGGACCCGGGGAGCGAGCAGTACTTC.

The gene calls are TRBV7-2 and TRBJ1-5; tentatively, D is TRBD1 (5 bases). The CDR3 consists of 13 residues. V was pared by 1 base and J by 5 bases, with 6 bases between. The germline V gene has CDR1 SGHTA and CDR2 FQGNSA. The CDR3 is CASSLGGYQPQHF. Here the CDR3 DNA reads TGTGCCAGCAGCTTAGGGGGGTATCAGCCCCAGCATTTT.

The chain carries TRBV9 and TRBJ1-5; possible D gene TRBD1, 5 bases. CDR1 and CDR2 (germline): SGDLS, YYNGEE. V was pared by 3 bases and J by 3 bases, with 16 bases between. The length of the CDR3 is 16 residues. CDR3 residues: CASSEAGSKSNQPQHF. CDR3 coding DNA: TGTGCCAGCAGCGAAGCAGGGTCGAAATCCAATCAGCCCCAGCATTTT.

This clone was detected only once. The CDR3 DNA sequence: TGTGCCAGTAGTATACTAGGGATGAACACTGAAGCTTTCTTT. This encodes CASSILGMNTEAFF. The rearrangement joins TRBV19 to TRBJ1-1; no firm D call. Germline CDR1 is LNHDA and CDR2 is SQIVND (reference sequence). This CDR3 is built from 14 residues. Trimming removed 2 bases from V and 0 bases from J, with 7 bases in between.

This clone was seen once. V is TRBV20-1 and J is TRBJ2-3, with a weak D call TRBD2 (6 bases). The ends were cut back, 6 bases at V and 4 bases at J, with 8 bases in the middle. The CDR3 contains 11 residues. Germline-derived CDR1 and CDR2 are DFQATT and SNEGSKA (reference sequence). CDR3 DNA: TGCAGTGCCGGGGAGGCAGATACGCAGTATTTT. This encodes CSAGEADTQYF.

The rearrangement joins TRBV19 to TRBJ2-2, with D hard to call. The V gene lost 1 base and the J gene lost 0 bases, with 15 bases spanning the gap. CDR3 length: 18 amino acids. Germline V gives CDR1 LNHDA, CDR2 SQIVND (reference sequence). CDR3 bases: TGTGCCAGTAGTATAGTAATCCAGACCTACGCGAACACCGGGGAGCTGTTTTTT. This gives the protein CASSIVIQTYANTGELFF.

The V call is TRBV28, the J call TRBJ2-5; 16 positions match TRBD2. Trimming took 5 bases from V and 5 from J; bases not matched to a gene: 5. The CDR3 sequence is 16 residues long. The V gene's germline CDR1 is MDHEN and CDR2 SYDVKM. DNA of the CDR3: TGTGCCAGCAGTGGGACTAGCGGGAGGGCCGAGGAGACCCAGTACTTC. As protein: CASSGTSGRAEETQYF.

This sequence joins TRBV30 and TRBJ1-1; a possible D gene is TRBD1 (5 bases). CDR1 is GTSNPN, CDR2 SVGIG, per germline (reference sequence). The V and J ends lost 2 bases and 2 bases respectively, with 15 bases between them. CDR3 length: 15 residues. This CDR3 reads CAWSLMGEGNTEAFF. In DNA, the CDR3 is TGTGCCTGGAGTTTAATGGGGGAGGGAAACACTGAAGCTTTCTTT.

This chain connects TRBV7-3 to TRBJ2-7; 14 nucleotides line up with TRBD2. V lost 4 bases, J lost 12 bases, and 8 bases stayed unmatched. This CDR3 has 14 residues. Germline lookup yields CDR1 SGHTA and CDR2 FQGTGA. The CDR3 bases are TGTGCCAGCAGCTCCGCCGGGACTAGCGGGAGATGGTACTTC. Residues: CASSSAGTSGRWYF. The whole variable domain, remainder taken from reference TRBV7-3 and TRBJ2-7, is GAGVSQTPSNKVTEKGKYVELRCDPISGHTALYWYRQSLGQGPEFLIYFQGTGAADDSGLPNDRFFAVRPEGSVSTLKIQRTERGDSAVYLCASSSAGTSGRWYFGPGTRLTVT.

This clone was recorded only once. V and J are TRBV6-5 and TRBJ2-5; D is unclear. V gave up 6 bases and J gave up 4 bases, with 12 bases separating them. In germline, CDR1 is MNHEY, CDR2 SVGAGI. The CDR3 consists of 13 residues. This chain's CDR3 is CASRRSVGETQYF. In DNA form, the CDR3 reads TGTGCCAGCAGGAGGAGTGTGGGAGAGACCCAGTACTTC.